The 18 T cell receptor beta chains below all came from one sample that was sequenced in a study of blood T cell repertoires in COVID-19. TCRdb keeps only in-frame clones here, not all; method: immunoSEQ multiplex PCR. Of approximately 170,000 clones in the sample, around 86% are singletons; the top ten hold 7% to 10%. Sequencing was carried out using peripheral blood. All receptors come from a man aged 45-65 years with active or convalescent COVID-19.

This rearrangement joins TRBV7-2 to TRBJ2-2, with 8 bases identical to TRBD2. CDR3 length: 15 amino acids. J gave up 7 bases and V 4 bases, and 8 bases lay outside the gene matches. Germline CDR1 and CDR2: SGHTA and FQGNSA. CDR3 region: CASSSRTSIGGELFF. The DNA for the CDR3 is TGTGCCAGCAGCTCCAGGACTAGCATTGGCGGGGAGCTGTTTTTT.

This sequence joins TRBV30 and TRBJ1-4; D gene ambiguous. Germline values: CDR1 GTSNPN, CDR2 SVGIG (reference sequence). This CDR3 contains 12 residues. V lost 8 bases and J 4 bases, leaving 11 bases between the germline ends. The CDR3 sequence: CAGNSYNEKLFF. CDR3 in DNA: TGTGCCGGAAACAGCTATAATGAAAAACTGTTTTTT.

The chain couples TRBV25-1 to TRBJ2-1, with TRBD2 as a possible D gene (6 bases). Trimming removed 4 bases from V and 0 bases from J, with 10 bases in between. The CDR3 spans 15 residues. Germline V gives CDR1 MGHDK, CDR2 SYGVNS. CDR3 coding DNA: TGTGCCAGCAGTGTGCGGGGAGCCTCCTACAATGAGCAGTTCTTC. Amino acids: CASSVRGASYNEQFF.

The sample holds a few counts of this clone. This CDR3 is CATSDPGGGLDTQYF. For the CDR3, the DNA is TGTGCCACCAGTGACCCAGGGGGCGGTTTAGATACGCAGTATTTT. The chain combines TRBV24-1 with TRBJ2-3; 8 bases are a match to TRBD1. Germline V gene sequence: CDR1 KGHDR, CDR2 SFDVKD. The CDR3 spans 15 residues. The V segment lost 4 bases and the J segment 5 bases; nucleotides outside the gene matches: 7.

J is TRBJ1-2 and V is TRBV7-9; no definite D call. Germline CDR1 SEHNR, CDR2 FQNEAQ (reference sequence). The CDR3 loop spans 16 amino acids. The ends were cut back, 5 bases at V and 5 bases at J, with 21 bases in the middle. The DNA for the CDR3 is TGTGCCAGCAGCCAAAATCTGGAGGTGCAAACATATGGCTACACCTTC. It specifies CASSQNLEVQTYGYTF.

In DNA, the CDR3 is TGTGCCAGCAGCCAATTTGACAGGATCACTGAAGCTTTCTTT. Its protein product is CASSQFDRITEAFF. The chain has TRBV7-2 and TRBJ1-1; TRBD1 is a possible D gene (6 bases). Trimming shortened V by 5 bases and J by 4 bases, and 14 bases separated the two germline ends. Germline V gene data show CDR1 as SGHTA and CDR2 as FQGNSA. The CDR3 sequence is 14 residues long.

The chain carries TRBV30 and TRBJ2-5; D gene uncertain. The CDR3 consists of 8 residues. Per the germline V gene, CDR1 is GTSNPN and CDR2 is SVGIG (reference sequence). The CDR3 loop reads CGAETQYF. Here the CDR3 DNA reads TGTGGGGCGGAGACCCAGTACTTC.

This rearrangement joins TRBV19 to TRBJ1-2, with D unresolved. CDR3 length equals 13 residues. Trimming removed 3 bases at V and 6 bases at J, with 11 bases between. CDR1 is LNHDA and CDR2 is SQIVND in the germline V gene (reference sequence). The CDR3 protein is CASSIPPSDGYTF. The CDR3 nucleotides are TGTGCCAGTAGTATCCCCCCGTCTGATGGCTACACCTTC.

The chain has TRBV11-2 and TRBJ1-2; D may be TRBD1 (5 bases). The CDR3 extends over 13 amino acids. Germline lookup yields CDR1 SGHAT and CDR2 FQNNGV. The V end was cut by 2 bases, the J end by 3 bases, with 7 bases between. The CDR3 region is CASSLLGDYGYTF. The DNA of the CDR3 is TGTGCCAGCAGCTTACTAGGGGACTATGGCTACACCTTC.

The chain carries TRBV4-3 and TRBJ2-7, with 7 bases fitting TRBD1. CDR3 length: 14 residues. V trimming: 4 bases; J trimming: 3 bases; junction bases outside the gene matches: 6. Germline lookup yields CDR1 LGHNA and CDR2 YSLEER. CDR3 DNA sequence: TGCGCCAGCAGCCTCCAGGACAGGAACTACGAGCAGTACTTC. It yields the protein CASSLQDRNYEQYF.

V gene TRBV7-2 combines with J gene TRBJ2-1; 9 bases match TRBD2. Unmatched junction bases numbered 5, after V lost 5 bases and J lost 0 bases. The V gene's germline CDR1 is SGHTA and CDR2 FQGNSA. The CDR3 runs to 16 residues. The DNA for the CDR3 is TGTGCCAGCAGCCTCTATAGCGGGGGCTCCTACAATGAGCAGTTCTTC. Encoded protein: CASSLYSGGSYNEQFF.

The V gene is TRBV19, the J gene TRBJ1-1; D ambiguous. V lost 5 bases and J lost 1, with 8 bases in between. Germline V gene sequence: CDR1 LNHDA, CDR2 SQIVND (reference sequence). There are 13 residues in the CDR3. The CDR3 DNA follows: TGTGCCAGTAGTCTGCAGCGGAACACTGAAGCTTTCTTT. Translation: CASSLQRNTEAFF.

The chain uses TRBV18 and TRBJ1-4; 8 bases match TRBD1. The germline V gene has CDR1 KGHSH and CDR2 LQKENI. The CDR3 has 17 residues. The trim removed 0 bases at V and 5 bases at J, leaving 8 bases unmatched. The CDR3 DNA sequence: TGTGCCAGCTCACCACCTAATCGGGGACAGGAGAATGAAAAACTGTTTTTT. The encoded protein is CASSPPNRGQENEKLFF.

V is TRBV7-9 and J is TRBJ2-7; D remains unclear. The V gene lost 4 bases and the J gene lost 4 bases, with 5 bases spanning the gap. Germline V gene lookup returns CDR1 SEHNR and CDR2 FQNEAQ (reference sequence). The CDR3 is 11 residues long. The CDR3 sequence is CASSSRYEQYF. In DNA form, the CDR3 reads TGTGCCAGCAGCTCTAGGTACGAGCAGTACTTC.

CDR3 sequence reads: CAGRDRNTGELFF. CDR3 nucleotides: TGCGCCGGCCGGGACAGAAACACCGGGGAGCTGTTTTTT. The chain is built from TRBV10-2 and TRBJ2-2, with TRBD1 matching 7 bases. V lost 11 bases and J lost 2; bases outside the gene matches: 5. Germline lookup yields CDR1 WSHSY and CDR2 SAAADI. The CDR3 is 13 residues long.

This clone was observed a few times. CDR3 region: CASSFPSGPHNEQFF. CDR3 DNA: TGTGCCAGCAGTTTCCCTAGCGGACCCCACAATGAGCAGTTCTTC. This chain uses TRBV28 with TRBJ2-1; 7 bases align to TRBD2. Germline trimming cut 3 bases from V and 5 bases from J; bases unmatched to any gene: 7. Germline-derived CDR1 and CDR2 are MDHEN and SYDVKM. CDR3 length: 15 residues.

V is TRBV7-9 and J is TRBJ1-4; no reliable D call. CDR1 SEHNR and CDR2 FQNEAQ come from the germline V gene (reference sequence). This CDR3 is built from 13 residues. Trimming left V 8 bases short and J 3 bases short, with 10 bases between. The CDR3 protein is CASSREANEKLFF. CDR3 DNA sequence: TGTGCCAGCTCCAGAGAGGCTAATGAAAAACTGTTTTTT.

This sequence joins TRBV7-9 and TRBJ2-2; 9 positions match TRBD2. Unmatched junction bases numbered 9, after V lost 6 bases and J lost 1 base. The germline CDR1 and CDR2 sequences are SEHNR and FQNEAQ (reference sequence). The CDR3 has 17 amino acids. The CDR3 DNA reads TGTGCCAGCAGACCCCGGGGTAGCGGGAGGAACACCGGGGAGCTGTTTTTT. Encoded protein: CASRPRGSGRNTGELFF.